Detailed here is one T cell receptor (beta chain). Its antigen is currently unknown. One end of the junction varies from germline; a read error may be responsible. Before the COVID-19 pandemic, during about 2010-2018, CD4+ T cells were taken from unexposed donors. The cells were cultured for less than twelve days before CD4+ T cells were isolated. This record comes from a study of CD4 T cells in relation to SARS-CoV-2 and coronaviruses. Study-level background: ViraFEST: approximately 10-day antigen culture of PBMCs, then TCR beta CDR3 sequencing.

The germline gives CDR1 MDHEN, CDR2 SYDVKM. This CDR3 comprises 12 residues. Only in-frame clones appear in the TCRdb table, and some are missing; sequencing was by immunoSEQ multiplex PCR. The sample lists 15,000 to 20,000 clones; around three quarters were seen once. This TCR was sampled from a human donor in good health. This chain links TRBV28 with TRBJ1-5, with D tentatively TRBD1 (5 bases). Sample: CD4+ T cells from PBMCs, cultured in vitro. The chain's CDR3 is CASSFRAQAQHF. DNA for the CDR3: TGTGCCAGCAGTTTCAGGGCTCAGGCCCAGCATTTT. The entire variable domain, with the rest obtained from reference TRBV28 and TRBJ1-5, is as follows: DVKVTQSSRYLVKRTGEKVFLECVQDMDHENMFWYRQDPGLGLRLIYFSYDVKMKEKGDIPEGYSVSREKKERFSLILESASTNQTSMYLCASSFRAQAQHFGDGTRLSIL.